The 22 T cell receptor beta chains below come from one sample, sequenced in a study of cytomegalovirus exposure and HLA in healthy donors. The primer mix had 60 Vbeta and 13 Jbeta primers. TCRdb's copy holds only in-frame clones and misses some; the assay was immunoSEQ multiplex PCR. The sample lists over 120,000 clones, more than 75% occurring once. The sequencing input was PBMCs. The receptor source for this set is a woman between 18 and 29 years old in good health and CMV-seropositive.

Here the CDR3 reads CASSRRDRNSPLHF. In DNA, the CDR3 is TGTGCCAGCAGCCGCCGGGACAGGAATTCACCCCTCCACTTT. The chain couples TRBV27 to TRBJ1-6; 8 bases fit TRBD1. The trim removed 6 bases at V and 7 bases at J, leaving 5 bases unmatched. CDR1 and CDR2 from the germline V gene are MNHEY and SMNVEV (reference sequence). The CDR3 contains 14 residues.

The chain combines TRBV5-1 with TRBJ1-1, with a possible D match to TRBD1 (5 bases). The length of the CDR3 is 15 residues. The germline gives CDR1 SGHRS, CDR2 YFSETQ. V gave up 4 bases and J gave up 5 bases, with 18 bases separating them. CDR3 loop: CASSAPDRQKTEAFF. The CDR3 bases are TGCGCCAGCAGCGCTCCTGATAGACAGAAGACTGAAGCTTTCTTT. The entire variable domain, with the rest obtained from reference TRBV5-1 and TRBJ1-1, is as follows: KAGVTQTPRYLIKTRGQQVTLSCSPISGHRSVSWYQQTPGQGLQFLFEYFSETQRNKGNFPGRFSGRQFSNSRSEMNVSTLELGDSALYLCASSAPDRQKTEAFFGQGTRLTVV.

The CDR3 coding sequence is TGTGCCAGCAGTCCAAGGACAGGGGGCGCCTTGCCCAAAAACATTCAGTACTTC. Its translation is CASSPRTGGALPKNIQYF. The chain recombines TRBV28 with TRBJ2-4; 11 nucleotides match TRBD1. Germline V gene lookup returns CDR1 MDHEN and CDR2 SYDVKM. The CDR3 totals 18 residues. With 5 bases clipped from V and 2 bases from J, the junction kept 11 bases outside the gene matches.

The rearrangement joins TRBV27 to TRBJ1-5; 10 nucleotides align to TRBD1. Per germline, CDR1 MNHEY and CDR2 SMNVEV (reference sequence). This CDR3 is 15 amino acids long. The V and J ends lost 6 bases and 4 bases, in that order; junction bases with no gene match: 6. The CDR3 region has the DNA TGTGCCAGCAGACCCAGGGACAGGGGAAATCAGCCCCAGCATTTT. This gives the protein CASRPRDRGNQPQHF.

The V call is TRBV6-1, the J call TRBJ1-2, with 11 bases fitting TRBD1. The CDR3 consists of 14 residues. The V segment lost 6 bases and the J segment 2 bases; nucleotides outside the gene matches: 2. Germline loops: CDR1 MNHNS, CDR2 SASEGT. The CDR3 reads CASRGDRGNYGYTF. CDR3 coding DNA: TGTGCCAGCAGGGGGGACAGGGGGAACTATGGCTACACCTTC.

V is TRBV25-1 and J is TRBJ2-7, with TRBD1 matching over 7 bases. The CDR3 loop spans 15 amino acids. Germline V gene sequence: CDR1 MGHDK, CDR2 SYGVNS. V trimming: 3 bases; J trimming: 3 bases; junction bases outside the gene matches: 8. The CDR3 bases are TGTGCCAGCAGTGATGGAGGACAGGTGAACTACGAGCAGTACTTC. It codes for CASSDGGQVNYEQYF.

A remark on this clone: The sample carries other DNA sequences with the same CDR3. The genes are TRBV2 and TRBJ2-2; the match to TRBD2 covers 15 bases. The CDR3 extends over 17 amino acids. CDR1 and CDR2 (germline): SNHLY, FYNNEI. Trimming cost V 5 bases and J 2 bases; bases outside gene matches: 3. CDR3 nucleotides: TGTGCCAGCAGTCGGACTAGCGGGGGGGTAAACACCGGGGAGCTGTTTTTT. It specifies CASSRTSGGVNTGELFF. Together with reference TRBV2 and TRBJ2-2, the CDR3 gives the full variable domain: EPEVTQTPSHQVTQMGQEVILRCVPISNHLYFYWYRQILGQKVEFLVSFYNNEISEKSEIFDDQFSVERPDGSNFTLKIRSTKLEDSAMYFCASSRTSGGVNTGELFFGEGSRLTVL.

The chain combines TRBV6-1 with TRBJ1-6; 7 nucleotides match TRBD1. The CDR3 contains 15 residues. Germline lookup yields CDR1 MNHNS and CDR2 SASEGT. V lost 7 bases to trimming and J lost 6 bases; unmatched junction nucleotides: 9. DNA for the CDR3: TGTGCCAGCATCCCGAGACAGGGCTTTAATTCACCCCTCCACTTT. Translated, it gives CASIPRQGFNSPLHF.

A few counts support this clone. The chain combines TRBV30 with TRBJ2-7; 7 positions agree with TRBD1. Germline V lookup: CDR1 GTSNPN, CDR2 SVGIG (reference sequence). Germline trimming cut 3 bases from V and 0 bases from J; bases unmatched to any gene: 8. The CDR3 loop spans 15 amino acids. The CDR3 sequence: CAWSPGQKFSYEQYF. DNA of the CDR3: TGTGCCTGGAGCCCGGGACAGAAATTCTCCTACGAGCAGTACTTC.

The chain joins TRBV28 to TRBJ2-5; 7 bases agree with TRBD2. Trimming at V came to 4 bases and at J to 4 bases, leaving 6 bases not matched to a gene. The CDR3 is 14 amino acids. The germline gives CDR1 MDHEN, CDR2 SYDVKM. The CDR3 DNA is TGTGCCAGCAGTTCCCGGCGGGGGAGAGAGACCCAGTACTTC. Protein: CASSSRRGRETQYF.

V and J are TRBV5-1 and TRBJ2-2; the match to TRBD2 covers 13 bases. The CDR3 has 15 amino acids. Germline trimming cut 3 bases from V and 5 bases from J; bases unmatched to any gene: 1. The germline V gene encodes CDR1 SGHRS and CDR2 YFSETQ. The CDR3 region has the DNA TGCGCCAGCAGCTCGGGACTAGCGGGGACCGGGGAGCTGTTTTTT. It yields the protein CASSSGLAGTGELFF. The complete variable domain, with remaining parts taken from reference TRBV5-1 and TRBJ2-2, reads KAGVTQTPRYLIKTRGQQVTLSCSPISGHRSVSWYQQTPGQGLQFLFEYFSETQRNKGNFPGRFSGRQFSNSRSEMNVSTLELGDSALYLCASSSGLAGTGELFFGEGSRLTVL.

This sequence joins TRBV6-6 and TRBJ1-2; 7 bases line up with TRBD1. The CDR3 is made up of 15 amino acids. V shed 5 bases, J shed 4 bases, and the junction held 10 bases outside the gene matches. The germline gives CDR1 MNHNY, CDR2 SVGAGI (reference sequence). CDR3 nucleotides: TGTGCCAGCAGTACCCGGGACAGCACTTCCTATGGCTACACCTTC. Translating gives CASSTRDSTSYGYTF.

The rearrangement joins TRBV28 to TRBJ1-2; D ambiguous. CDR3 length equals 15 residues. Per the germline V gene, CDR1 is MDHEN and CDR2 is SYDVKM. V was pared by 7 bases and J by 5 bases, with 20 bases between. The CDR3 DNA is TGTGCCAGCACCAATTCTTGGGCGCAGGTTTATGGCTACACCTTC. The encoded protein is CASTNSWAQVYGYTF.

This clone has just one count. The chain couples TRBV7-2 to TRBJ2-5, with 8 bases that match TRBD1. The CDR3 runs 17 residues. In germline, CDR1 is SGHTA, CDR2 FQGNSA. V was pared by 4 bases and J by 4 bases, with 14 bases of the junction left unmatched. The CDR3 nucleotides read TGTGCCAGCAGCTCTCGGACAGGGTCAAGTAGAGGAGAGACCCAGTACTTC. Protein product: CASSSRTGSSRGETQYF.

This chain uses TRBV5-6 with TRBJ1-1; the D is unclear. The germline V gene has CDR1 SGHDT and CDR2 YYEEEE. V dropped 4 bases and J dropped 6 bases, with 7 bases sitting between them. The CDR3 is 11 amino acids. The CDR3 is CASSLDAEAFF. For the CDR3, the DNA is TGTGCCAGCAGCCTAGATGCTGAAGCTTTCTTT.

The chain combines TRBV7-2 with TRBJ2-2, with 12 positions matching TRBD2. CDR1 is SGHTA, CDR2 FQGNSA, per germline. V shed 5 bases and J 4 bases; nucleotides not matched to a gene: 8. The CDR3 has 17 residues. In DNA form, the CDR3 reads TGTGCCAGCAGCCTCTCGACTAGCGGGGGATTCACCGGGGAGCTGTTTTTT. Protein sequence: CASSLSTSGGFTGELFF. Looking up the rest from reference TRBV7-2 and TRBJ2-2 gives the full variable domain: GAGVSQSPSNKVTEKGKDVELRCDPISGHTALYWYRQSLGQGLEFLIYFQGNSAPDKSGLPSDRFSAERTGGSVSTLTIQRTQQEDSAVYLCASSLSTSGGFTGELFFGEGSRLTVL.

V is TRBV5-8 and J is TRBJ1-5, with TRBD1 as a possible D gene (6 bases). The V end lost 0 bases, the J end lost 11 bases, and 18 bases lay between the germline ends. Germline-derived CDR1 and CDR2 are SGHTS and YDEGEE. The CDR3 length is 15 residues. For the CDR3, the DNA is TGTGCCAGCAGCTTGGCGGGAACAGGGAGACGGTCCCAGCATTTT. Its translation: CASSLAGTGRRSQHF.

This clone was counted only a few times. J is TRBJ2-7 and V is TRBV5-1, with 11 bases lining up with TRBD1. V lost 6 bases and J lost 6; bases outside the gene matches: 23. Germline V lookup: CDR1 SGHRS, CDR2 YFSETQ. The CDR3 contains 19 residues. CDR3 protein: CASKPTGPPGQGDPGEQYF. CDR3 DNA sequence: TGCGCCAGCAAGCCGACGGGGCCCCCGGGACAGGGGGATCCAGGCGAGCAGTACTTC.

This clone came up a few times. CDR3 amino acids: CASSPTGAVSYEQYF. The CDR3 DNA reads as TGTGCCAGCAGTCCGACAGGGGCGGTTTCCTACGAGCAGTACTTC. This sequence joins TRBV6-1 and TRBJ2-7; 8 bases line up with TRBD1. Germline CDR1 reads MNHNS; CDR2 reads SASEGT. The CDR3 runs to 15 residues. V shed 5 bases, J shed 1 base, and the junction held 7 bases outside the gene matches.

J is TRBJ1-2 and V is TRBV7-2; unclear D gene. The V gene lost 5 bases and the J gene lost 8 bases, with 12 bases spanning the gap. CDR1 and CDR2 (germline): SGHTA, FQGNSA. The CDR3 sequence is 12 residues long. The CDR3 nucleotides are TGTGCCAGCAGCCAGGACTGGAGGGGCTACACCTTC. It is translated as CASSQDWRGYTF. Variable domain in full (rest from reference TRBV7-2 and TRBJ1-2): GAGVSQSPSNKVTEKGKDVELRCDPISGHTALYWYRQSLGQGLEFLIYFQGNSAPDKSGLPSDRFSAERTGGSVSTLTIQRTQQEDSAVYLCASSQDWRGYTFGSGTRLTVV.

The rearrangement uses TRBV9 and TRBJ2-1; 8 bases agree with TRBD1. Germline V CDR1 and CDR2: SGDLS, YYNGEE. V dropped 4 bases and J dropped 16; count of bases not matched to a gene: 13. This CDR3 is built from 13 residues. CDR3 sequence reads: CASSTGQAGGEFF. The CDR3, as DNA: TGTGCCAGCAGCACGGGACAGGCGGGCGGTGAATTCTTC.

The genes are TRBV6-1 and TRBJ1-2, with 8 positions matching TRBD1. Germline V gene data show CDR1 as MNHNS and CDR2 as SASEGT. V trimming: 3 bases; J trimming: 5 bases; junction bases outside the gene matches: 5. The CDR3 loop spans 14 amino acids. The CDR3 is CASSENRDRYGYTF. The CDR3 bases are TGTGCCAGCAGTGAGAACCGGGACAGGTATGGCTACACCTTC.